Listed here are 15 T cell receptor beta chains from one sample, sequenced in a study of CD8 T cells in Susac syndrome. Reverse transcription of roughly 0.5 to 1 ug RNA used random hexamers. Each CDR3 protein gets one entry after TCRdb re-called the immunoSEQ multiplex PCR reads with MiXCR. The sample comprises 150,000 to 200,000 distinct CDR3 sequences, roughly 90% of which are singletons, and about 0.1% rests with the top ten. What was sequenced was CD4+ T cells from PBMCs. These receptors originate from a human donor with Susac syndrome.

The chain is built from TRBV20-1 and TRBJ2-7; unclear D gene. The CDR3 runs to 15 residues. Germline V CDR1 and CDR2: DFQATT, SNEGSKA (reference sequence). Deletions cut 0 bases from V and 0 bases from J, with 12 bases between. Here the CDR3 DNA reads TGCAGTGCTAGAGAGGTGACTCTCCGCTCCTACGAGCAGTACTTC. It codes for CSAREVTLRSYEQYF.

The V call is TRBV9, the J call TRBJ1-1; the D is unclear. Between the trimmed V and J ends, which lost 0 bases and 0 bases, there was a span of 15 bases. Germline V gene sequence: CDR1 SGDLS, CDR2 YYNGEE. The CDR3 covers 17 residues. CDR3 sequence reads: CASSVGGEQVMNTEAFF. The CDR3 DNA sequence: TGTGCCAGCAGCGTAGGAGGAGAACAAGTTATGAACACTGAAGCTTTCTTT.

This clonotype has more than one count but fewer than ten. This chain links TRBV6-1 with TRBJ2-1; TRBD1 agrees at 8 bases. The CDR3 totals 15 residues. CDR1 and CDR2 (germline): MNHNS, SASEGT. Unmatched junction bases numbered 4, after V lost 6 bases and J lost 0 bases. The DNA for the CDR3 is TGTGCCAGCAGCGCCGGGACAGGCTCCTACAATGAGCAGTTCTTC. Amino acid sequence: CASSAGTGSYNEQFF.

This sequence joins TRBV5-1 and TRBJ2-1, with D possibly matching TRBD2 (6 bases). The CDR3 is 17 amino acids. CDR1 and CDR2 from the germline V gene are SGHRS and YFSETQ. The V end lost 2 bases, the J end lost 0 bases, and 15 bases lay between the germline ends. In DNA, the CDR3 is TGCGCCAGCAGCTTAGGTCTAGCGCCGAGCTCCTACAATGAGCAGTTCTTC. This encodes CASSLGLAPSSYNEQFF.

The rearrangement joins TRBV20-1 to TRBJ2-5; D perhaps matches TRBD1 (6 bases). The germline V gene has CDR1 DFQATT and CDR2 SNEGSKA (reference sequence). CDR3 length: 12 amino acids. The ends were cut back, 3 bases at V and 5 bases at J, with 10 bases in the middle. CDR3 bases: TGCAGTGCTAGTACAGGGTTTGAGACCCAGTACTTC. This encodes CSASTGFETQYF.

The chain joins TRBV12-3 or TRBV12-4 to TRBJ2-3, with D possibly TRBD2 on 6 matching bases. The CDR3 covers 16 residues. V was trimmed by 7 bases and J by 2 bases, leaving 19 bases between them. The chain's CDR3 is CASTPQGLPNTDTQYF. CDR3 nucleotides: TGTGCCAGCACCCCCCAAGGACTACCGAACACAGATACGCAGTATTTT.

This clonotype turned up a few times. The chain links TRBV18 to TRBJ1-1; D is undetermined. Trimming took off 0 bases at V and 1 base at J, with 6 bases between the two ends. Germline CDR1 KGHSH, CDR2 LQKENI. The CDR3 sequence is 14 residues long. The chain's CDR3 is CASSPPAGNTEAFF. DNA of the CDR3: TGTGCCAGCTCACCACCGGCGGGGAACACTGAAGCTTTCTTT.

The CDR3, as DNA: TGTGCCAGCAGCGTAGGCCTGTCGGGAGGGGCAGATACGCAGTATTTT. This sequence encodes CASSVGLSGGADTQYF. This sequence joins TRBV9 and TRBJ2-3, with TRBD2 matching over 8 bases. The length of the CDR3 is 16 residues. From germline, CDR1 is SGDLS and CDR2 YYNGEE. V lost 0 bases and J lost 4; bases outside the gene matches: 7. The full variable domain, rest sourced from reference TRBV9 and TRBJ2-3, is DSGVTQTPKHLITATGQRVTLRCSPRSGDLSVYWYQQSLDQGLQFLIQYYNGEERAKGNILERFSAQQFPDLHSELNLSSLELGDSALYFCASSVGLSGGADTQYFGPGTRLTVL.

The chain links TRBV7-9 to TRBJ2-7, with TRBD2 identical over 11 bases. Looked up from germline, CDR1 is SEHNR and CDR2 is FQNEAQ (reference sequence). The CDR3 is made up of 16 amino acids. The J segment lost 6 bases and the V segment lost 3 bases, leaving 10 bases of the junction unmatched. DNA of the CDR3: TGTGCCAGCAGCTTTAGGCAAGGCCTAGCGGGAGGCGAGCAGTACTTC. This sequence encodes CASSFRQGLAGGEQYF.

The V gene is TRBV5-4, the J gene TRBJ2-2, with 12 nucleotides matching TRBD1. Germline V gives CDR1 SGHNT, CDR2 YYREEE (reference sequence). The CDR3 has 16 residues. Unmatched junction bases numbered 6, after V lost 4 bases and J lost 5 bases. The CDR3 loop reads CASSKGQGAKTGELFF. CDR3 sequence (DNA): TGTGCCAGCAGCAAGGGACAGGGGGCTAAAACCGGGGAGCTGTTTTTT.

J is TRBJ2-7 and V is TRBV30; D remains unclear. This CDR3 has 12 residues. The germline V gene has CDR1 GTSNPN and CDR2 SVGIG (reference sequence). V gave up 4 bases and J gave up 0 bases, with 7 bases separating them. The CDR3 region is CAWTTSSYEQYF. CDR3 nucleotide sequence: TGTGCCTGGACAACTTCCTCCTACGAGCAGTACTTC.

This clonotype was seen once. In DNA form, the CDR3 reads TGTGCCAGCAGTTACTACGAAGCGGGAGGGCTCTACGAGCAGTACTTC. Translating gives CASSYYEAGGLYEQYF. The J gene is TRBJ2-7, the V gene TRBV6-2 or TRBV6-3, with 10 bases lining up with TRBD2. Germline trimming cut 1 base from V and 3 bases from J; bases unmatched to any gene: 6. The germline gives CDR1 MNHEY, CDR2 SVGEGT. The CDR3 length is 16 residues.

This chain uses TRBV5-6 with TRBJ2-5; 15 nucleotides match TRBD2. The CDR3 runs to 14 residues. Germline CDR1 is SGHDT and CDR2 is YYEEEE. The J segment lost 7 bases and the V segment lost 7 bases, leaving 5 bases of the junction unmatched. In DNA, the CDR3 is TGTGCCAGCGGACTAGCGGGAGGGGAAGTGACCCAGTACTTC. Protein sequence: CASGLAGGEVTQYF.

The V and J genes are TRBV2 and TRBJ2-7, with 16 positions matching TRBD2. The V gene end was trimmed by 6 bases and the J gene end by 0 bases; junction bases not matched to a gene: 11. From germline, CDR1 is SNHLY and CDR2 FYNNEI. This CDR3 spans 19 amino acids. CDR3 region: CASRPGTSGRVPLSYEQYF. The CDR3 nucleotides are TGTGCCAGCAGACCCGGGACTAGCGGGAGGGTGCCACTCTCCTACGAGCAGTACTTC.

The J gene is TRBJ2-3, the V gene TRBV9; D might be TRBD1 or TRBD2, each matching 5 bases. V was pared by 0 bases and J by 2 bases, with 10 bases between. The germline V gene encodes CDR1 SGDLS and CDR2 YYNGEE. The CDR3 runs to 15 residues. CDR3 in amino acids: CASSVGDGYTDTQYF. For the CDR3, the DNA is TGTGCCAGCAGCGTAGGGGACGGTTACACAGATACGCAGTATTTT.